This T cell receptor (beta chain) was captured by sequencing in a study of blood T cells in healthy people across ages. This clonotype appeared a few times. Primers used in a second PCR of roughly 6 to 11 cycles were a sample-barcoded 5' primer and a J-beta primer mix. TCRdb itself ran the 5' RACE reads through MiXCR, one entry per CDR3 protein. The sample records 800,000 or so distinct CDR3 sequences, around a quarter being singletons. Germline V gene sequence: CDR1 SGHTA, CDR2 FQGNSA. The CDR3 extends over 15 amino acids. The sample also formed part of further work on T cells of mothers and their children. That paper adds: Reads obtained per mother exceeded 8 million TCR beta CDR3 reads, with roughly 3.3 million obtained per child.

The rearrangement links TRBV7-2 to TRBJ2-5; 7 positions agree with TRBD1. The J call may be faulty, since TRBJ2-1 better matches the DNA end. This clonotype was obtained from a boy aged 5-17 years in good health. Sequenced input: blood. CDR3 bases: TGTGCCAGCAGCTCGCCGGGACAGAATTACAATGAGCAGTTCTTC. It encodes CASSSPGQNYNEQFF.